This T cell receptor (beta chain) stems from a study of T cells in Graves' hyperthyroidism and ophthalmopathy. The CDR3 runs to 13 residues. Trimming removed 3 bases at V and 6 bases at J, with 11 bases between. Germline V gene data show CDR1 as DFQATT and CDR2 as SNEGSKA (reference sequence). Uncontrolled infection, other autoimmune disease, pregnancy or lactation barred patients from enrollment. TCR beta CDR3 region amplification was performed from RNA transcripts. With the HTBI primer set, the TCR CDR3 went through a first round of RT-PCR. TCRdb independently ran MiXCR on the multiplex PCR reads; one entry per CDR3 protein. The sample lists about 660,000 distinct CDR3 sequences; 40% to 55% were seen once. Turning to this clonotype: The antigen remains unidentified.

General observations from the study: Classification by a 13 V-J model distinguished ophthalmopathy from stable hyperthyroidism. Blood shared most expanded thyroid clonotypes above 0.001. Ophthalmopathy, as predicted by the model, came a median around 6 months after the prediction.

The receptor comes from an adult man with Graves' disease, either hyperthyroidism or ophthalmopathy (not recorded which). The sequenced sample consisted of peripheral blood or thyroid tissue (not recorded which). V is TRBV20-1 and J is TRBJ1-4; the D gene is possibly TRBD1 (5 bases). CDR3 nucleotides: TGCAGTGCTAGTGTGTGGGGGGATGAAAAACTGTTTTTT. Translation gives CSASVWGDEKLFF.